Each of the 12 T cell receptor beta chains below was sequenced from the same sample in a study of a mutant IDH1 vaccine in newly diagnosed glioma. Produced via immunoSEQ multiplex PCR; TCRdb's table is partial and in-frame only. The sample shows about 64,000 clones, about 74% of them seen only once. Their antigens remain unidentified. Time point of the sample: week 35, safety follow-up. Doses of 300 ug of mutant IDH1 20-mer peptide were given with topical imiquimod. The sequenced sample was PBMCs, obtained from a glioma patient whose treatment included an IDH1 peptide vaccine. All receptors derive from a man aged 45 to 65 with glioma.

This clone was found once. The rearrangement joins TRBV4-3 to TRBJ2-3; no clear D gene. This CDR3 has 15 amino acids. Per germline, CDR1 LGHNA and CDR2 YSLEER. The V gene lost 1 base and the J gene lost 0 bases, with 8 bases spanning the gap. The CDR3 protein is CASSQGLGSTDTQYF. The CDR3 DNA is TGCGCCAGCAGCCAAGGACTGGGAAGCACAGATACGCAGTATTTT.

A few counts support this clone. The chain employs TRBV10-1 and TRBJ2-2; no clear D. V dropped 3 bases and J dropped 0 bases, with 2 bases sitting between them. This CDR3 comprises 13 residues. From germline, CDR1 is WNHNN and CDR2 SYGVQD (reference sequence). The CDR3 region has the DNA TGCGCCAGCAGTGACCCGAACACCGGGGAGCTGTTTTTT. This sequence encodes CASSDPNTGELFF.

This chain links TRBV5-1 with TRBJ2-2, with 7 bases matching TRBD1. Germline values: CDR1 SGHRS, CDR2 YFSETQ. This CDR3 contains 14 residues. The ends lost 4 bases at V and 5 bases at J; junction bases unmatched: 5. The CDR3: CASSPGTATGELFF. In DNA form, the CDR3 reads TGCGCCAGCAGCCCCGGGACAGCGACCGGGGAGCTGTTTTTT.

This sequence joins TRBV7-8 and TRBJ1-5; D may be TRBD1 (6 bases). V was pared by 0 bases and J by 9 bases, with 15 bases between. Germline V gene sequence: CDR1 SGHVS, CDR2 FQNEAQ. This CDR3 is 15 amino acids long. CDR3 DNA: TGTGCCAGCAGCTTAGCGGGTAGGGGGAGTCCGCCCCAGCATTTT. This codes for CASSLAGRGSPPQHF.

The genes are TRBV6-5 and TRBJ1-4; D is undetermined. V was pared by 3 bases and J by 0 bases, with 5 bases between. There are 14 residues in the CDR3. From germline, CDR1 is MNHEY and CDR2 SVGAGI. CDR3 DNA sequence: TGTGCCAGCAGTTATGGCGCAACTAATGAAAAACTGTTTTTT. Protein product: CASSYGATNEKLFF.

This clone was picked up one time. J is TRBJ2-2 and V is TRBV29-1; 8 bases fit TRBD1. CDR3 length: 17 residues. V shed 3 bases, J shed 6 bases, and the junction held 15 bases outside the gene matches. CDR1 is SQVTM, CDR2 ANQGSEA, per germline. The CDR3 protein is CSVDQPSFQGAPGELFF. The DNA of the CDR3 is TGCAGCGTTGACCAGCCTAGTTTCCAGGGGGCCCCCGGGGAGCTGTTTTTT.

The CDR3 DNA follows: TGTGCCAGTAGCACACTAGCGGGGGTTAATGAGCAGTTCTTC. It translates to CASSTLAGVNEQFF. V is TRBV19 and J is TRBJ2-1; 11 bases agree with TRBD2. Germline CDR1 LNHDA, CDR2 SQIVND (reference sequence). The CDR3 has 14 amino acids. With V trimmed by 6 bases and J by 7 bases, 5 bases remained unmatched.

V gene TRBV7-9 combines with J gene TRBJ2-7, with D possibly being TRBD1 or TRBD2 (5 bases each). This CDR3 is built from 12 residues. From germline, CDR1 is SEHNR and CDR2 FQNEAQ (reference sequence). Trimming removed 1 base from V and 5 bases from J, with 6 bases in between. In DNA, the CDR3 is TGTGCCAGCAGCTTAGGAGGGGACGAGCAGTACTTC. Amino acids: CASSLGGDEQYF.

This chain links TRBV7-9 with TRBJ2-1, with 9 bases identical to TRBD1. The germline gives CDR1 SEHNR, CDR2 FQNEAQ (reference sequence). The V segment lost 3 bases and the J segment 4 bases; nucleotides outside the gene matches: 4. The CDR3 runs to 15 residues. The CDR3 here is CASSLGTGPYNEQFF. The CDR3 DNA reads TGTGCCAGCAGCTTGGGGACAGGGCCTTACAATGAGCAGTTCTTC.

The chain uses TRBV5-1 and TRBJ2-1; D remains ambiguous. CDR1 is SGHRS and CDR2 is YFSETQ in the germline V gene. The CDR3 covers 14 residues. Trimming took off 7 bases at V and 0 bases at J, with 11 bases between the two ends. CDR3 amino acids: CASQRDSSYNEQFF. CDR3 sequence (DNA): TGCGCCAGCCAAAGGGATAGCTCCTACAATGAGCAGTTCTTC.

The rearrangement joins TRBV7-2 to TRBJ1-2, with D possibly being TRBD1 (5 bases). Trimming pared 1 base from V and 5 bases from J, leaving 5 bases between. Per the germline V gene, CDR1 is SGHTA and CDR2 is FQGNSA. This CDR3 comprises 12 residues. CDR3 loop: CASSLGGYGYTF. The CDR3 DNA follows: TGTGCCAGCAGCTTAGGGGGGTATGGCTACACCTTC.

The chain has TRBV5-4 and TRBJ2-4, with D possibly TRBD1 on 5 matching bases. V was trimmed by 4 bases and J by 2 bases, leaving 13 bases between them. CDR1 is SGHNT, CDR2 YYREEE, per germline (reference sequence). The CDR3 consists of 15 residues. As DNA, the CDR3 is TGTGCCAGCAGCCTTGACCAGGGAACCAAAAACATTCAGTACTTC. Encoded protein: CASSLDQGTKNIQYF. The full variable domain, in which reference TRBV5-4 and TRBJ2-4 provide the parts outside the CDR3, is ETGVTQSPTHLIKTRGQQVTLRCSSQSGHNTVSWYQQALGQGPQFIFQYYREEENGRGNFPPRFSGLQFPNYSSELNVNALELDDSALYLCASSLDQGTKNIQYFGAGTRLSVL.